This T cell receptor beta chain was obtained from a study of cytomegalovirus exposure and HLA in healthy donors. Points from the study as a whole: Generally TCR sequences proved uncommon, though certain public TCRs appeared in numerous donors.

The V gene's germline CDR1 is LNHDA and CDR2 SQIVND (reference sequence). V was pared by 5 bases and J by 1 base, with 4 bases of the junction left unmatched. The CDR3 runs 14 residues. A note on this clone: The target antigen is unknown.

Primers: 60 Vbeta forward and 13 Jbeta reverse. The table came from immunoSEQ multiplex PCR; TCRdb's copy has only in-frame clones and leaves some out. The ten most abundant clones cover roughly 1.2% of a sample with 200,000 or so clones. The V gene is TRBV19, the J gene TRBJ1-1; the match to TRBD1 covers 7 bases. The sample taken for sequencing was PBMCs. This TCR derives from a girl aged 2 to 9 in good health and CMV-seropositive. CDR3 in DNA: TGTGCCAGTAGTCGACAGGGAAGGAACACTGAAGCTTTCTTT. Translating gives CASSRQGRNTEAFF.